This TCR beta chain was profiled in a study of siplizumab effects on memory and regulatory T cells. Study-level points and caveats: It was not possible to assign a naive or memory phenotype to roughly 75-95% of proliferating CD4+ or CD8+ clones. Suppressive function of proliferating Tregs from siplizumab cultures was not confirmed.

Clones were sequenced by immunoSEQ multiplex PCR, and TCRdb holds only the in-frame ones, with some missing. The sample lists approximately 48,000 clones, more than 85% seen once, with about 15% in the top ten. The V and J ends lost 1 base and 7 bases respectively, with 4 bases between them. Germline V gene sequence: CDR1 SEHNR, CDR2 FQNEAQ (reference sequence). This CDR3 is 12 amino acids long. Comment on this clone: The antigen is undetermined.

Sequencing used CD8+ T cells sorted from blood. V usage is TRBV7-9 and J usage is TRBJ2-2; D unclear. The clonotype was recovered from a human donor in good health. CDR3 residues: CASSLVGGELFF. CDR3 nucleotides: TGTGCCAGCAGCTTAGTGGGCGGGGAGCTGTTTTTT.